This TCR beta chain was identified in a study of cytomegalovirus exposure and HLA in healthy donors. Points from the study as a whole: Later analysis associated a missense DCLRE1C variant with TCR beta V- and J-gene trimming. A later analysis showed HLA-associated TCR beta chains outstripping equally common others in clonal expansion. The presence/absence work took it that sequencing depth was about the same across donors.

As regards this clone: The target antigen is unknown.

Nominally healthy donors were sampled, though unrecorded immune exposures were likely. Looked up from germline, CDR1 is SNHLY and CDR2 is FYNNEI. The CDR3 has 14 residues. With 2 bases removed from V and 2 bases from J, the gap between germline ends came to 10 bases. This PCR relied on a set of 60 Vbeta primers and 13 Jbeta primers. Measured with immunoSEQ multiplex PCR; TCRdb has only the in-frame clones, and not every one. The data hold 170,000 or so clones, with around 78% observed a single time. The chain is built from TRBV2 and TRBJ2-7, with D possibly being TRBD1 (5 bases). Sequencing was performed on PBMCs. This receptor was identified in a woman between 45 and 65 years old in good health and CMV-seropositive. As DNA, the CDR3 is TGTGCCAGCAGTGAAACAGGCAGAACCTACGAGCAGTACTTC. Its protein is CASSETGRTYEQYF.